This T cell receptor beta chain was profiled in a study of cytomegalovirus exposure and HLA in healthy donors. Regarding this clone: Antigen: not known.

Use of 60 Vbeta and 13 Jbeta primers characterized the PCR. Using immunoSEQ multiplex PCR, the repertoire was profiled, and TCRdb retains in-frame clones only, with some absent. Reported are roughly 54,000 clones; the ten largest clones contain about 12%. Unmatched junction bases numbered 8, after V lost 1 base and J lost 7 bases. Germline V gene data show CDR1 as LGHNA and CDR2 as YNFKEQ. This CDR3 has 16 amino acids. Whole-study findings and limits: A later analysis reportedly found that, within productive TCRs, an Asian-associated ancestry cluster had fewer N-insertions than the mean observed across the roughly 690 donors.

Sequencing was done on a sample of PBMCs. The sequence was obtained from a woman between 25 and 40 years old in good health and CMV-seropositive. The V gene is TRBV4-2, the J gene TRBJ1-5; TRBD1 matches 9 bases. The CDR3 DNA reads as TGTGCCAGCAGCCAAGGGGACAGGGTATATCGGCAGCCCCAGCATTTT. Translating gives CASSQGDRVYRQPQHF.